The following is a T cell receptor (beta chain) sequence with its context. V lost 3 bases, J lost 2 bases, and 13 bases lay in between. Germline-derived CDR1 and CDR2 are ENHRY and SYGVKD. This CDR3 is built from 15 residues. The data belong to a study of cytomegalovirus exposure and HLA in healthy donors. Vbeta (60) and Jbeta (13) primers were used in the PCR. TCRdb's table, derived via immunoSEQ multiplex PCR, lists solely in-frame clones and lacks some. Its table lists roughly 120,000 clones. The receptor comes from a man younger than 35 in good health and CMV-seronegative. The sample was PBMCs. The chain recombines TRBV10-3 with TRBJ1-1; maybe TRBD1 (5 bases). The CDR3: CAISELTDPNTEAFF. The DNA for the CDR3 is TGTGCCATCAGTGAATTGACAGACCCTAACACTGAAGCTTTCTTT.